The 27 T cell receptor beta chains below were found in one sample sequenced in a study of control samples from healthy donors and cancer patients. The repertoire was sequenced with immunoSEQ multiplex PCR; TCRdb's copy has only in-frame clones and lacks some. The sample has some 200,000 clones, about 94% seen once. What was sequenced was blood. The receptors originated from a man in his forties or fifties in good health.

The chain links TRBV9 to TRBJ2-5, with a possible D match to TRBD2 (6 bases). V shed 2 bases and J shed 4 bases, with 9 bases lying between them. The CDR3 is 13 residues long. Germline lookup yields CDR1 SGDLS and CDR2 YYNGEE. The CDR3, as DNA: TGTGCCAGCAGCGTCCGACTAGGAGAGACCCAGTACTTC. Translated: CASSVRLGETQYF.

The chain uses TRBV5-1 and TRBJ2-7, with TRBD2 matching 10 bases. V lost 4 bases and J lost 3; bases outside the gene matches: 10. The CDR3 is 16 residues long. CDR1 and CDR2 (germline): SGHRS, YFSETQ. CDR3 in DNA: TGCGCCAGCAGCCTTGGAACTAGCGGGGCTAACTACGAGCAGTACTTC. The encoded protein is CASSLGTSGANYEQYF.

The V and J genes are TRBV2 and TRBJ1-1, with D tentatively TRBD1 (5 bases). The CDR3 is made up of 14 amino acids. Germline assignment: CDR1 SNHLY and CDR2 FYNNEI. V was shortened by 2 bases and J by 4 bases, with 11 bases between the two germline ends. CDR3 region: CASSEKTGLTEAFF. DNA of the CDR3: TGTGCCAGCAGTGAAAAAACAGGCCTCACTGAAGCTTTCTTT.

The sample holds one count of this clone. J is TRBJ2-5 and V is TRBV19; either TRBD1 or TRBD2 may fit D (5 bases each). The CDR3 is 17 residues long. The germline V gene encodes CDR1 LNHDA and CDR2 SQIVND (reference sequence). Trimming took 1 base from V and 2 from J, leaving 17 bases between them. CDR3 loop: CASSIGGVWGLQETQYF. CDR3 DNA sequence: TGTGCCAGTAGTATAGGAGGGGTTTGGGGATTACAAGAGACCCAGTACTTC.

V gene TRBV27 combines with J gene TRBJ1-1, with TRBD1 as a possible D gene (5 bases). The V end lost 8 bases, the J end lost 4 bases, and 20 bases lay between the germline ends. CDR1 MNHEY and CDR2 SMNVEV come from the germline V gene (reference sequence). The CDR3 spans 15 residues. Here the CDR3 reads CASRPGGNSGTEAFF. Here the CDR3 DNA reads TGTGCCAGCCGACCGGGGGGGAACAGCGGCACTGAAGCTTTCTTT.

The J gene is TRBJ1-3, the V gene TRBV5-6, with a possible D match to TRBD1 (6 bases). The length of the CDR3 is 17 residues. V was clipped by 4 bases and J by 2 bases, with 19 bases between them. CDR1 is SGHDT and CDR2 is YYEEEE in the germline V gene. The CDR3 is CASSAKKDSFTGNTIYF. CDR3 bases: TGTGCCAGCAGCGCCAAGAAGGACAGTTTCACTGGAAACACCATATATTTT.

V and J are TRBV25-1 and TRBJ1-6; tentative D call: TRBD1 (5 bases). The ends were cut back, 8 bases at V and 7 bases at J, with 9 bases in the middle. The V gene's germline CDR1 is MGHDK and CDR2 SYGVNS. The CDR3 covers 12 residues. The CDR3: CASLEGNSPLHF. CDR3 sequence (DNA): TGTGCCAGCCTTGAGGGGAATTCACCCCTCCACTTT.

The chain is built from TRBV4-2 and TRBJ2-1; D call uncertain. V lost 3 bases to trimming and J lost 7 bases, with 10 bases between them. The CDR3 is 13 residues long. CDR1 and CDR2 (germline): LGHNA, YNFKEQ. Written as DNA, the CDR3 is TGTGCCAGCAGCCAGGCTTGGGGTAATGAGCAGTTCTTC. Translation gives CASSQAWGNEQFF.

This sequence joins TRBV7-6 and TRBJ2-2; D may match TRBD1 or TRBD2 (6 bases each). Germline assignment: CDR1 SGHVS and CDR2 FNYEAQ. CDR3 size: 17 residues. Trimming stripped 5 bases from V and 7 bases from J, with 23 bases between. The CDR3 nucleotides are TGTGCCAGCAGCAAGAACAGGGATCGGGGGAAAAACGGGGAGCTGTTTTTT. This gives the protein CASSKNRDRGKNGELFF.

The V and J genes are TRBV7-2 and TRBJ1-2; tentative D call: TRBD1 (5 bases). Trimming cost V 3 bases and J 8 bases, with 22 bases left between them. The CDR3 has 16 amino acids. Germline V gene lookup returns CDR1 SGHTA and CDR2 FQGNSA. The CDR3 reads CASSFSGSGTGEGYTF. In DNA, the CDR3 is TGTGCCAGCAGCTTCTCAGGCTCCGGGACGGGAGAAGGCTACACCTTC.

The J gene is TRBJ2-5, the V gene TRBV5-1; a possible D gene is TRBD1 (5 bases). The CDR3 spans 14 residues. The germline V gene encodes CDR1 SGHRS and CDR2 YFSETQ. Deletions cut 2 bases from V and 2 bases from J, with 10 bases between. This CDR3 is CASSFQGQQETQYF. The CDR3 region has the DNA TGCGCCAGCAGCTTTCAGGGTCAGCAAGAGACCCAGTACTTC.

The V gene is TRBV27, the J gene TRBJ1-2; tentatively, D is TRBD1 (6 bases). V lost 6 bases, J lost 7 bases, and 18 bases lay in between. The CDR3 is 14 amino acids. The V gene's germline CDR1 is MNHEY and CDR2 SMNVEV (reference sequence). DNA of the CDR3: TGTGCCAGCAGCCTGGAGGGGACAATGGGTGGCTACACCTTC. As protein: CASSLEGTMGGYTF.

As DNA, the CDR3 is TGTGCCAGCAGTTTACAGGGACTCGGGGACTATGGCTACACCTTC. Its protein product is CASSLQGLGDYGYTF. The gene calls are TRBV6-6 and TRBJ1-2; possible D gene TRBD1, 6 bases. V gave up 4 bases and J gave up 3 bases, with 15 bases separating them. The germline gives CDR1 MNHNY, CDR2 SVGAGI (reference sequence). The CDR3 loop spans 15 amino acids.

This rearrangement joins TRBV24-1 to TRBJ2-7, with D tentatively TRBD1 (6 bases). This CDR3 is built from 11 residues. CDR1 and CDR2 from the germline V gene are KGHDR and SFDVKD. V was cut by 7 bases and J by 3 bases, with 6 bases left in between. The DNA for the CDR3 is TGTGCCACCAGCAGGGGCTACGAGCAGTACTTC. This gives the protein CATSRGYEQYF.

This clone is a singleton in its sample. This chain uses TRBV6-5 with TRBJ1-1; 7 bases map to TRBD1. Germline lookup yields CDR1 MNHEY and CDR2 SVGAGI. The junction had 7 bases not matched to a gene; V was cut back by 6 bases and J by 0 bases. This CDR3 is 15 amino acids long. The CDR3 bases are TGTGCCAGCAGAAGGGACAGATCGATGAACACTGAAGCTTTCTTT. Its protein product is CASRRDRSMNTEAFF.

The chain combines TRBV19 with TRBJ1-4, with 9 nucleotides matching TRBD1. The germline V gene has CDR1 LNHDA and CDR2 SQIVND (reference sequence). The CDR3 length is 16 residues. Trimming cost V 0 bases and J 5 bases; bases outside gene matches: 4. The CDR3 here is CASSIETGTGNEKLFF. CDR3 DNA: TGTGCCAGTAGTATAGAAACCGGGACAGGGAATGAAAAACTGTTTTTT.

This sequence joins TRBV28 and TRBJ1-5; D call uncertain. The V and J ends lost 5 bases and 4 bases respectively, with 9 bases between them. This CDR3 is built from 13 residues. The germline CDR1 and CDR2 sequences are MDHEN and SYDVKM. The CDR3 DNA sequence: TGTGCCAGCAGTCCCGGGTCGAATCAGCCCCAGCATTTT. Amino acids: CASSPGSNQPQHF.

The J gene is TRBJ2-6, the V gene TRBV6-6; weak D call: TRBD1 (6 bases). The CDR3 length is 17 residues. CDR1 and CDR2 (germline): MNHNY, SVGAGI (reference sequence). V was shortened by 5 bases and J by 0 bases, with 14 bases between the two germline ends. The CDR3 sequence is CASSPLGGVSGANVLTF. DNA of the CDR3: TGTGCCAGCAGTCCCCTAGGGGGTGTCTCTGGGGCCAACGTCCTGACTTTC.

The CDR3 DNA follows: TGTGCCAGCAGCTTAAGTTTTAGCGGGGATGCCACAGATACGCAGTATTTT. This codes for CASSLSFSGDATDTQYF. The gene calls are TRBV5-8 and TRBJ2-3; 8 nucleotides align to TRBD2. CDR3 length equals 17 residues. V shed 2 bases and J 2 bases; nucleotides not matched to a gene: 10. Germline values: CDR1 SGHTS, CDR2 YDEGEE. The full variable domain, its missing parts supplied by reference TRBV5-8 and TRBJ2-3, is EAGVTQSPTHLIKTRGQQATLRCSPISGHTSVYWYQQALGLGLQFLLWYDEGEERNRGNFPPRFSGRQFPNYSSELNVNALELEDSALYLCASSLSFSGDATDTQYFGPGTRLTVL.

By share of the sample, this clone is medium-sized. The chain combines TRBV7-6 with TRBJ2-3, with D uncertain. Germline V lookup: CDR1 SGHVS, CDR2 FNYEAQ. The CDR3 extends over 14 amino acids. V was clipped by 1 base and J by 6 bases, with 11 bases between them. CDR3 residues: CASSLEAVGDTQYF. The CDR3 coding sequence is TGTGCCAGCAGCTTAGAAGCTGTGGGGGATACGCAGTATTTT.

This chain uses TRBV5-1 with TRBJ2-7; a possible D gene is TRBD1 (5 bases). The germline V gene has CDR1 SGHRS and CDR2 YFSETQ. V lost 1 base and J lost 1, with 9 bases in between. This CDR3 comprises 14 residues. The CDR3 region has the DNA TGCGCCAGCAGCTTGAGGACAATATCCTACGAGCAGTACGTC. Protein: CASSLRTISYEQYV.

The J gene is TRBJ1-4, the V gene TRBV18; D is ambiguous. The CDR3 extends over 15 amino acids. The germline CDR1 and CDR2 sequences are KGHSH and LQKENI. V was shortened by 0 bases and J by 2 bases, with 7 bases between the two germline ends. The CDR3 sequence: CASSPPASTNEKLFF. CDR3 nucleotide sequence: TGTGCCAGCTCACCACCGGCCAGTACTAATGAAAAACTGTTTTTT. The variable domain in full, with the rest retrieved from reference TRBV18 and TRBJ1-4, is NAGVMQNPRHLVRRRGQEARLRCSPMKGHSHVYWYRQLPEEGLKFMVYLQKENIIDESGMPKERFSAEFPKEGPSILRIQQVVRGDSAAYFCASSPPASTNEKLFFGSGTQLSVL.

This clone was seen only once. The rearrangement uses TRBV28 and TRBJ2-7, with TRBD1 as a possible D gene (6 bases). Trimming took off 4 bases at V and 2 bases at J, with 12 bases between the two ends. The CDR3 spans 14 residues. Germline CDR1 and CDR2: MDHEN and SYDVKM. CDR3 in DNA: TGTGCCAGCAGTTCAGGACAGCAAGCCTACGAGCAGTACTTC. It translates to CASSSGQQAYEQYF.

This clone was counted once. The rearrangement uses TRBV12-5 and TRBJ2-3, with TRBD1 matching over 11 bases. Germline V gene data show CDR1 as LGHNT and CDR2 as FRNRAP. The junction had 6 bases not matched to a gene; V was cut back by 6 bases and J by 4 bases. This CDR3 is 15 amino acids long. CDR3 protein: CASGPGTGGPDTQYF. CDR3 nucleotide sequence: TGTGCTAGTGGACCCGGGACAGGGGGACCAGATACGCAGTATTTT.

The chain combines TRBV21-1 with TRBJ2-6; the table gives TRBD1 as D, unverified against the DNA. TRBV21-1 is noted as a pseudogene. The CDR3 has 14 residues. CDR3 DNA sequence: TGTGCCAGCAGGACAGGCTCTGGGGCCAACGTCCTGACTTTC. The encoded protein is CASRTGSGANVLTF.

The chain combines TRBV18 with TRBJ2-2; D is unresolved. V lost 1 base and J lost 2, with 5 bases in between. Germline-derived CDR1 and CDR2 are KGHSH and LQKENI. The CDR3 has 14 residues. Written as DNA, the CDR3 is TGTGCCAGCTCACCACGAACCAACACCGGGGAGCTGTTTTTT. Its protein product is CASSPRTNTGELFF.

This clone was detected only once. V is TRBV3-1 (or the pseudogene TRBV3-2) and J is TRBJ2-5; D unclear. This CDR3 has 17 amino acids. Trimming took 0 bases from V and 4 from J, leaving 18 bases between them. CDR1 and CDR2 (germline): LGHDT, YNNKEL (reference sequence). CDR3 nucleotide sequence: TGTGCCAGCAGCCAAGAAATGAGCTTACGGGTTGGAGAGACCCAGTACTTC. Its translation is CASSQEMSLRVGETQYF.